This passage covers 31 T cell receptor beta chains from one sample sequenced in a study of blood T cells in healthy people across ages. Primers used in a second PCR of about 7 to 12 cycles were a sample-barcoded 5' primer and a J-beta primer mix. Using its own MiXCR run on the 5' RACE reads, TCRdb lists one record per CDR3 protein. The table lists around 850,000 distinct CDR3 sequences, roughly 35% of them singletons. Sample: blood. All receptors come from a man between 18 and 35 years old in good health.

This clonotype has a handful of counts. This chain links TRBV7-2 with TRBJ1-5; 9 bases line up with TRBD1. The germline CDR1 and CDR2 sequences are SGHTA and FQGNSA. V lost 5 bases and J lost 5; bases outside the gene matches: 7. The CDR3 runs to 15 residues. The CDR3 loop is CASSTGQGIDQPQHF. CDR3 bases: TGTGCCAGCAGCACGGGACAGGGAATCGATCAGCCCCAGCATTTT.

This clonotype was recorded at least ten times. This chain uses TRBV5-1 with TRBJ2-3, with D uncertain. The CDR3 length is 16 residues. Looked up from germline, CDR1 is SGHRS and CDR2 is YFSETQ. The V gene lost 4 bases and the J gene lost 0 bases, with 15 bases spanning the gap. For the CDR3, the DNA is TGCGCCAGCAGCCTTAGTACCGCTTCTAGCACAGATACGCAGTATTTT. This codes for CASSLSTASSTDTQYF.

The rearrangement links TRBV18 to TRBJ1-5; D gene unclear. The CDR3 spans 14 residues. V lost 6 bases to trimming and J lost 7 bases, with 16 bases between them. CDR1 and CDR2 from the germline V gene are KGHSH and LQKENI. The DNA for the CDR3 is TGTGCCAGCTCCCCGCGGGAGGAAGGGCAGCCCCAGCATTTT. Its protein product is CASSPREEGQPQHF. Full variable domain (missing parts from reference TRBV18 and TRBJ1-5): NAGVMQNPRHLVRRRGQEARLRCSPMKGHSHVYWYRQLPEEGLKFMVYLQKENIIDESGMPKERFSAEFPKEGPSILRIQQVVRGDSAAYFCASSPREEGQPQHFGDGTRLSIL.

This clonotype appeared many times. The chain is built from TRBV20-1 and TRBJ1-1; 7 positions agree with TRBD1. V lost 2 bases to trimming and J lost 2 bases; unmatched junction nucleotides: 5. The CDR3 extends over 14 amino acids. CDR1 DFQATT and CDR2 SNEGSKA come from the germline V gene (reference sequence). CDR3 DNA: TGCAGTGCTAGAAAGGGACAGACAAACACTGAAGCTTTCTTT. Residues: CSARKGQTNTEAFF.

There are a few counts of this clonotype. The J gene is TRBJ2-1, the V gene TRBV4-2; D call uncertain. The CDR3 covers 13 residues. Germline V gene lookup returns CDR1 LGHNA and CDR2 YNFKEQ. V was clipped by 4 bases and J by 10 bases, with 14 bases between them. The CDR3, as DNA: TGTGCCAGCAGCCCCCCTACTAATGGGGAGCAGTTCTTC. It specifies CASSPPTNGEQFF.

This clonotype was recorded a few times. In nucleotides, the CDR3 is TGTGCCAGCAGCCTCCCCTCCTCTTCCTACGAGCAGTACTTC. This gives the protein CASSLPSSSYEQYF. This chain connects TRBV7-6 to TRBJ2-4; D gene unclear. The DNA end is a closer match to TRBJ2-7, so the J assignment may be wrong. The germline gives CDR1 SGHVS, CDR2 FNYEAQ. The CDR3 has 14 amino acids.

V usage is TRBV6-5 and J usage is TRBJ2-5; 8 nucleotides agree with TRBD2. The CDR3 consists of 14 residues. J gave up 5 bases and V 8 bases, and 10 bases lay outside the gene matches. The germline gives CDR1 MNHEY, CDR2 SVGAGI. The CDR3 spells CASYAGTRVETQYF. The CDR3 DNA follows: TGTGCCAGCTATGCCGGGACTAGGGTCGAGACCCAGTACTTC.

This clonotype was detected only a few times. The junction shows a germline mismatch at one end, possibly a read error. The chain recombines TRBV5-1 with TRBJ2-7, with 7 positions matching TRBD2. This CDR3 is built from 11 residues. Per germline, CDR1 SGHRS and CDR2 YFSETQ. The CDR3 loop reads CVSSGNYEQYF. DNA of the CDR3: TGCGTCAGCAGCGGGAACTACGAGCAGTACTTC.

This sequence joins TRBV12-3 or TRBV12-4 and TRBJ1-2, with TRBD1 matching 7 bases. V dropped 4 bases and J dropped 4; count of bases not matched to a gene: 9. CDR3 length: 15 amino acids. In nucleotides, the CDR3 is TGTGCCAGCAGTTCTTCAGGGGGGCGAGGCTATGGCTACACCTTC. Translated: CASSSSGGRGYGYTF.

This clonotype has only a few counts. V and J are TRBV15 and TRBJ2-5, with D hard to call. The CDR3 consists of 16 residues. V lost 0 bases to trimming and J lost 11 bases, with 22 bases between them. Germline loops: CDR1 LNHNV, CDR2 YYDKDF (reference sequence). DNA for the CDR3: TGTGCCACCAGCAGAGATCAGTTAGTCAACTACAATGAGCAGTACTTC. Its translation: CATSRDQLVNYNEQYF.

J is TRBJ2-7 and V is TRBV11-2; D ambiguous. V lost 5 bases to trimming and J lost 0 bases, with 8 bases between them. The length of the CDR3 is 13 residues. Germline V lookup: CDR1 SGHAT, CDR2 FQNNGV. This CDR3 reads CASSAVVSYEQYF. In nucleotides, the CDR3 is TGTGCCAGCAGCGCGGTCGTCTCCTACGAGCAGTACTTC.

This clonotype turned up a few times. The chain uses TRBV3-1 and TRBJ1-4; D not certain. There are 13 residues in the CDR3. The V gene lost 2 bases and the J gene lost 2 bases, with 3 bases spanning the gap. CDR1 is LGHDT and CDR2 is YNNKEL in the germline V gene (reference sequence). The CDR3 reads CASSQWTNEKLFF. In nucleotides, the CDR3 is TGTGCCAGCAGCCAATGGACTAATGAAAAACTGTTTTTT.

J is TRBJ1-5 and V is TRBV7-8; D not certain. The V and J ends lost 4 bases and 0 bases respectively, with 10 bases between them. CDR3 length: 15 amino acids. Germline CDR1 SGHVS, CDR2 FQNEAQ. CDR3 DNA: TGTGCCAGCAGCTCTCGGCAGAATAGCAATCAGCCCCAGCATTTT. It codes for CASSSRQNSNQPQHF.

The chain joins TRBV3-1 to TRBJ2-4; D gene unclear. Germline CDR1 LGHDT, CDR2 YNNKEL (reference sequence). The CDR3 loop spans 14 amino acids. Trimming shortened V by 1 base and J by 13 bases, and 17 bases separated the two germline ends. CDR3 region: CASSQARGSDAQYF. CDR3 nucleotide sequence: TGTGCCAGCAGCCAAGCCAGAGGAAGCGACGCGCAGTACTTC.

The V call is TRBV7-9, the J call TRBJ2-5, with no clear D. V dropped 5 bases and J dropped 3 bases, with 10 bases sitting between them. CDR3 length: 13 residues. Germline lookup yields CDR1 SEHNR and CDR2 FQNEAQ (reference sequence). The CDR3: CASSLEVKETQYF. The DNA of the CDR3 is TGTGCCAGCAGCCTCGAGGTTAAAGAGACCCAGTACTTC.

This clonotype was counted only a few times. This chain connects TRBV12-5 to TRBJ2-1; D is undetermined. The CDR3 has 14 residues. Germline CDR1 is LGHNT and CDR2 is FRNRAP. Trimming pared 1 base from V and 7 bases from J, leaving 11 bases between. CDR3 nucleotides: TGTGCTAGTGGTTTGGAGTCCCCCGTGAATGAGCAGTTCTTC. Translation: CASGLESPVNEQFF.

The chain combines TRBV27 with TRBJ2-3, with 9 bases identical to TRBD2. This CDR3 region has 18 residues. The germline gives CDR1 MNHEY, CDR2 SMNVEV (reference sequence). V lost 5 bases, J lost 5 bases, and 17 bases stayed unmatched. Here the CDR3 DNA reads TGTGCCAGCAGTCCGCTTGGAGCGGGAGGTCAGGTTGGAGATACGCAGTATTTT. Amino acid sequence: CASSPLGAGGQVGDTQYF.

V usage is TRBV7-2 and J usage is TRBJ1-6; no reliable D call. CDR1 and CDR2 from the germline V gene are SGHTA and FQGNSA. CDR3 length equals 15 residues. V lost 5 bases and J lost 5, with 13 bases in between. The CDR3 DNA is TGTGCCAGCAGCGAGGATATTGGGGATAATTCACCCCTCCACTTT. Its protein is CASSEDIGDNSPLHF.

The CDR3 DNA is TGTGCCAGCAGCTTATCAAGGAGAAGCTCCTACGAGCAGTACTTC. Protein product: CASSLSRRSSYEQYF. V is TRBV7-8 and J is TRBJ2-7, with D hard to call. The CDR3 has 15 amino acids. Germline V lookup: CDR1 SGHVS, CDR2 FQNEAQ. Between the trimmed V and J ends, which lost 2 bases and 0 bases, there was a span of 11 bases.

This clonotype turned up a few times. V usage is TRBV6-5 and J usage is TRBJ1-4, with 8 bases that match TRBD1. Trimming removed 2 bases from V and 4 bases from J; junction bases left unmatched: 12. The CDR3 extends over 18 amino acids. Germline V CDR1 and CDR2: MNHEY, SVGAGI. The chain's CDR3 is CASSYAGQGFAFNEKLFF. Written as DNA, the CDR3 is TGTGCCAGCAGTTACGCAGGACAGGGCTTCGCCTTTAATGAAAAACTGTTTTTT.

The chain combines TRBV5-1 with TRBJ2-3; D possibly corresponds to TRBD1 (8 bases). Germline-derived CDR1 and CDR2 are SGHRS and YFSETQ. The CDR3 contains 16 residues. The V end lost 4 bases, the J end lost 2 bases, and 17 bases lay between the germline ends. CDR3 sequence reads: CASSLQGGVNTDTQYF. The CDR3, as DNA: TGCGCCAGCAGCCTACAGGGGGGGGTCAACACAGATACGCAGTATTTT.

This clonotype was recorded many times. V usage is TRBV4-2 and J usage is TRBJ2-5; a weak D match, TRBD1 (6 bases). The CDR3 runs 15 residues. Trimming removed 1 base from V and 1 base from J, with 10 bases in between. Germline V CDR1 and CDR2: LGHNA, YNFKEQ. The CDR3: CASSQARGSQETQYF. The DNA of the CDR3 is TGTGCCAGCAGCCAAGCGAGGGGGTCCCAAGAGACCCAGTACTTC.

The sample holds a few counts of this clonotype. The rearrangement joins TRBV13 to TRBJ2-7; D might be TRBD1 or TRBD2, each matching 7 bases. Trimming removed 3 bases from V and 2 bases from J, with 17 bases in between. The CDR3 consists of 16 residues. CDR1 and CDR2 (germline): PRHDT, FYEKMQ (reference sequence). The CDR3 DNA is TGTGCCAGCAGCTTTCTTAGACAGGGAGGGACCTACGAGCAGTACTTC. Its protein product is CASSFLRQGGTYEQYF. The full variable domain, its missing parts supplied by reference TRBV13 and TRBJ2-7, is AAGVIQSPRHLIKEKRETATLKCYPIPRHDTVYWYQQGPGQDPQFLISFYEKMQSDKGSIPDRFSAQQFSDYHSELNMSSLELGDSALYFCASSFLRQGGTYEQYFGPGTRLTVT.

The rearrangement links TRBV19 to TRBJ2-5; D remains unclear. The germline V and J ends were trimmed by 6 bases and 1 base, with 15 bases remaining between them. The CDR3 is made up of 15 amino acids. Germline V gene lookup returns CDR1 LNHDA and CDR2 SQIVND (reference sequence). The CDR3 is CASSEMVSLQETQYF. Here the CDR3 DNA reads TGTGCCAGTAGCGAAATGGTCAGTCTCCAAGAGACCCAGTACTTC. Supplemented by reference TRBV19 and TRBJ2-5, the full variable domain reads DGGITQSPKYLFRKEGQNVTLSCEQNLNHDAMYWYRQDPGQGLRLIYYSQIVNDFQKGDIAEGYSVSREKKESFPLTVTSAQKNPTAFYLCASSEMVSLQETQYFGPGTRLLVL.

This clonotype was seen a handful of times. V usage is TRBV4-1 and J usage is TRBJ2-3; D not certain. The V end was cut by 0 bases, the J end by 6 bases, with 4 bases between. Germline V gene sequence: CDR1 MGHRA, CDR2 YSYEKL. The CDR3 loop spans 12 amino acids. CDR3 amino acids: CASSQDVDTQYF. Here the CDR3 DNA reads TGCGCCAGCAGCCAAGATGTTGATACGCAGTATTTT.

The chain has TRBV14 and TRBJ1-6; maybe TRBD1 (6 bases). CDR3 length: 15 residues. The V gene's germline CDR1 is SGHDN and CDR2 FVKESK. Trimming left V 4 bases short and J 3 bases short, with 10 bases between. The DNA of the CDR3 is TGTGCCAGCAGCCCCTCGACAGGCTATAATTCACCCCTCCACTTT. It encodes CASSPSTGYNSPLHF.

This rearrangement joins TRBV7-2 to TRBJ2-3; 10 bases fit TRBD1. The V segment lost 4 bases and the J segment 8 bases; nucleotides outside the gene matches: 9. The CDR3 is made up of 15 amino acids. The germline V gene has CDR1 SGHTA and CDR2 FQGNSA. The CDR3 is CASSSPTGGTITQYF. In DNA, the CDR3 is TGTGCCAGCAGCTCCCCGACAGGGGGCACAATTACGCAGTATTTT.

The CDR3 sequence: CAAGRTAQSTDTQYF. The CDR3 DNA reads as TGTGCCGCCGGGAGAACGGCGCAAAGCACAGATACGCAGTATTTT. This sequence joins TRBV3-1 and TRBJ2-3, with D perhaps TRBD2 (6 bases). Trimming took 11 bases from V and 0 from J, leaving 18 bases between them. Germline-derived CDR1 and CDR2 are LGHDT and YNNKEL (reference sequence). The CDR3 loop spans 15 amino acids.

V gene TRBV2 combines with J gene TRBJ1-2; no reliable D call. V was pared by 8 bases and J by 9 bases, with 10 bases between. CDR3 length: 10 residues. CDR1 and CDR2 from the germline V gene are SNHLY and FYNNEI. Written as DNA, the CDR3 is TGTGCCAGCTCTTACGAAAGCTACACCTTC. This sequence encodes CASSYESYTF.

CDR3 sequence reads: CASSLFGQGTVSEQYF. The CDR3 coding sequence is TGTGCCAGCAGCTTATTCGGTCAGGGCACGGTTTCGGAGCAGTACTTC. The rearrangement links TRBV7-9 to TRBJ2-5, with D perhaps TRBD1 (5 bases). Trimming left V 2 bases short and J 11 bases short, with 24 bases between. This CDR3 is 16 amino acids long. Germline V gene data show CDR1 as SEHNR and CDR2 as FQNEAQ (reference sequence).

This clonotype was counted many times. The chain couples TRBV2 to TRBJ2-3; 9 positions agree with TRBD1. After removal of 5 bases from V and 4 bases from J, the junction contained 7 bases not matched to a gene. The CDR3 spans 15 residues. Germline CDR1 and CDR2: SNHLY and FYNNEI. CDR3 sequence: CASSRDRVVPDTQYF. The CDR3 coding sequence is TGTGCCAGCAGTCGGGACAGGGTGGTCCCAGATACGCAGTATTTT. Full variable domain (missing parts from reference TRBV2 and TRBJ2-3): EPEVTQTPSHQVTQMGQEVILRCVPISNHLYFYWYRQILGQKVEFLVSFYNNEISEKSEIFDDQFSVERPDGSNFTLKIRSTKLEDSAMYFCASSRDRVVPDTQYFGPGTRLTVL.